This T cell receptor beta chain stems from a study of Graves' ophthalmopathy and Graves' hyperthyroidism. Study conclusions and caveats: Blood also harbored most expanded thyroid clonotypes above 0.001 frequency.

Concerning this clonotype: Its specificity is unknown.

V lost 6 bases and J lost 5, with 13 bases in between. Germline V gene sequence: CDR1 LNHDA, CDR2 SQIVND (reference sequence). The length of the CDR3 is 14 residues. RNA served as the template for amplifying TCR beta CDR3 regions. In the first round, RT-PCR was carried out with HTBI primers, and a multiplex PCR formed the second round. TCRdb ran MiXCR on the multiplex PCR reads and lists one entry per CDR3 protein. This sample has 400,000 or so distinct CDR3 sequences, with roughly 14% found just once. The chain has TRBV19 and TRBJ2-2; D may be TRBD2 (6 bases). The clonotype comes from a woman aged 18-35 years with stable Graves' hyperthyroidism. Sequenced sample: peripheral blood. The CDR3 DNA sequence: TGTGCCAGTAGCCGGGACTCACGAACCGGGGAGCTGTTTTTT. Translation: CASSRDSRTGELFF.